This record looks at one T cell receptor beta chain sequence and its context. Its cognate antigen has yet to be identified. No per-base quality is available; no much larger clone lies one base away. For repertoire sequencing, TCR beta CDR3 regions were amplified from RNA transcripts. HTBI primers and the Qiagen OneStep RT-PCR kit were used in a first-round RT-PCR, which was followed by a second-round multiplex PCR, size selection and purification. Libraries were sequenced paired-end with 100 bp reads on an Illumina HiSeq2000. The original methods were these. SOAPnuke was used for read processing, and reads with adapters, uncalled bases, a mean Phred below 15, or no exact constant-primer or identifier match were discarded. High-quality paired reads were merged with COPE v1.2.5. Unique nucleotide sequences were defined as clonotypes and aligned to IMGT TRB V, D and J references using MiTCR v1.1. The analysis was limited to V-J combinations with a frequency above 0.0001, which together covered approximately 99% of the repertoires. A TCR clonal expansion and chaos score per V-J combination was defined as the ratio of F50 clonal expansion to chaos observed in the TCRdist matrix. Welch's t-statistics and random forest were used to reduce features to about a dozen V-J combinations, which were fed into a naive Bayes classifier. Thyroid-blood repertoire similarity was quantified with the Morisita-Horn index. TCRdb ran its own pipeline on the public reads, namely fastp trimming at Q25 and MiXCR clone calling, and kept in-frame beta chains. One record per CDR3 amino acid sequence lists the most common genes and DNA. The V and J calls and clone size come from TCRdb's table, not from the authors' own analysis. The sample yields around 1.1 million distinct CDR3 sequences; 35% to 40% were counted once. Approximately 10% of the sample is in the top ten clones.

Patients with hyperthyroidism were aged 18 to 65 years, had been newly diagnosed, and had a disease duration of less than 2 months. Patients with other autoimmune diseases, uncontrolled infections, pregnancy or lactation were excluded. Clinical symptoms, serum thyroxine, TRAb, thyroid ultrasound and orbital computed tomography were used for diagnosis. Total RNA was extracted using Trizol reagent, and RNA quality was checked on an Agilent 2100 Bioanalyzer. This sample was included in a study of Graves' ophthalmopathy and Graves' hyperthyroidism (dated by TCRdb to 2017 to 2018). Context from the whole study: A patient counted as having stable hyperthyroidism if there was no progression to ophthalmopathy within 18 months of follow-up. The study used signatures of the TCR beta repertoire to tell Graves' ophthalmopathy apart from Graves' hyperthyroidism and to predict which patients would progress to ophthalmopathy. In total, 120 to 150 blood samples were TCR-sequenced: 43 ophthalmopathy, approximately 80 hyperthyroidism and roughly 17 hyperthyroidism-to-ophthalmopathy patients. To explore V-J signatures distinguishing ophthalmopathy from hyperthyroidism, a discovery set of some 100 patients (43 ophthalmopathy, about 57 stable hyperthyroidism) was enrolled. For independent validation, a separate cohort was made up of 18 to 20 hyperthyroidism patients plus 17 patients who later progressed from hyperthyroidism to ophthalmopathy. T-cell repertoires of thyroid tissue and blood were compared in about 6 hyperthyroidism patients. Following sampling, methimazole starting at 30 mg daily was administered to hyperthyroidism patients, and high-dose intravenous methylprednisolone was administered to ophthalmopathy patients. Points the paper makes about the study in general: In validation, the model predicted ophthalmopathy progression with nearly 71% sensitivity and roughly 72% specificity; 12 predicted patients were CT-confirmed with GO in a median of approximately 6.2 months. In cross-validation, the 13-signature model distinguished ophthalmopathy from stable hyperthyroidism with less than 90% sensitivity and around 84% specificity, while in the test set the corresponding values were about 79% and 69%. Sample size was not statistically predetermined, and group allocation was not concealed from the investigators. Among expanded thyroid clonotypes with frequency above 0.001, most also showed up in blood, which suggests that blood repertoires may reflect the thyroid immune response.

The receptor was isolated from an adult man with Graves' hyperthyroidism. The sample comprised peripheral blood or thyroid tissue (not recorded which).

The CDR3 is CATSPGQGAQEQETQYF. Read as DNA, the sequence is TGTGCCACCAGCCCGGGACAGGGGGCCCAAGAGCAAGAGACCCAGTACTTC. The chain is assembled from TRBV10-3 and TRBJ2-5; 12 middle bases align to TRBD1. The CDR3 spans 17 residues, from the cysteine through the phenylalanine. This entry keeps only the CDR3 DNA: 51 bases, framed from base 1. From a lookup of the germline V gene, CDR1 and CDR2 are ENHRY and SYGVKD. V has 10 bases trimmed and J has 2 bases trimmed; junction bases matching no gene number 14.